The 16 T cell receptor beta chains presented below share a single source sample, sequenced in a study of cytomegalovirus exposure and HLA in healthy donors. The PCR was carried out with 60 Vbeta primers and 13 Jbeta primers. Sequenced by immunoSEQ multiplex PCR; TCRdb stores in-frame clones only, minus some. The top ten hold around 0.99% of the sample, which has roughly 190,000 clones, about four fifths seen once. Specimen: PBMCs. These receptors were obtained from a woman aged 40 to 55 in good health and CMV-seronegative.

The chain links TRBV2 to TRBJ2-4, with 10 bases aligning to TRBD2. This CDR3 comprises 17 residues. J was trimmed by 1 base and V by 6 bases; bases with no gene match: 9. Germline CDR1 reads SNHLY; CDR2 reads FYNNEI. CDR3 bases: TGTGCCAGCAGGGCCGGACTAGCGGCCGGTGCCAAAAACATTCAGTACTTC. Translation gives CASRAGLAAGAKNIQYF.

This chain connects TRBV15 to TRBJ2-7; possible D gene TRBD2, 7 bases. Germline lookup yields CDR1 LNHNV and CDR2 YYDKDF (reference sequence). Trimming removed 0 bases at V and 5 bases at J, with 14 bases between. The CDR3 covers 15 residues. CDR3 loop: CATSRDEREGDEQYF. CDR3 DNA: TGTGCCACCAGCAGAGATGAGAGGGAGGGGGACGAGCAGTACTTC.

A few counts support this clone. Here the CDR3 reads CASSFQQGPWEQYF. As DNA, the CDR3 is TGTGCCAGCAGCTTCCAACAGGGTCCCTGGGAGCAGTACTTC. This chain uses TRBV11-3 with TRBJ2-7, with a weak D call TRBD1 (6 bases). This CDR3 has 14 residues. With 3 bases removed from V and 7 bases from J, the gap between germline ends came to 16 bases. Germline CDR1 reads SGHNT; CDR2 reads YENEEA.

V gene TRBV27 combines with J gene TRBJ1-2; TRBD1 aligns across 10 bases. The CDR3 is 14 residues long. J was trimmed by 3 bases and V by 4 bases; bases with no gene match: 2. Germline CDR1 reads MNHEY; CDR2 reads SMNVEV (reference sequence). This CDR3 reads CASSSTGGHYGYTF. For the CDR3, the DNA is TGTGCCAGCAGTTCGACAGGGGGCCACTATGGCTACACCTTC.

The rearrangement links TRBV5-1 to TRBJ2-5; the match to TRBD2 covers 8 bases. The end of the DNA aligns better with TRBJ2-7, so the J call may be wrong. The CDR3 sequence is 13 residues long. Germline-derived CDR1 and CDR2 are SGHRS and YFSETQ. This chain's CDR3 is CASRKASGYEQYF. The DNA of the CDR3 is TGCGCCAGCAGGAAGGCTAGCGGGTACGAGCAGTACTTC.

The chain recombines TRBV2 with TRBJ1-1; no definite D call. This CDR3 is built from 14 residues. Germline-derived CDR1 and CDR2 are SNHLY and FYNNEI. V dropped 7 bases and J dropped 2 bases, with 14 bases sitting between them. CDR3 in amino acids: CASTPSVRNTEAFF. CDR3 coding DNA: TGTGCCAGCACCCCTTCGGTCCGCAACACTGAAGCTTTCTTT.

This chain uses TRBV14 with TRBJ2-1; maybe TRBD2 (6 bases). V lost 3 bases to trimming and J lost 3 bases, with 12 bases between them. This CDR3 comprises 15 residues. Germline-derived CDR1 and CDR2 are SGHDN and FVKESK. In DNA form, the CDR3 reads TGTGCCAGCAGCCAGTTGGGCGGGATCTACAATGAGCAGTTCTTC. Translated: CASSQLGGIYNEQFF.

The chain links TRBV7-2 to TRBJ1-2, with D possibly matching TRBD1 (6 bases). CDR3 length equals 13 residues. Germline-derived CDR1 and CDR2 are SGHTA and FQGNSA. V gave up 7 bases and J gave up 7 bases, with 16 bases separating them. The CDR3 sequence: CASTTRGSGGYTF. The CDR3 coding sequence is TGTGCCAGCACCACTAGGGGGTCGGGTGGCTACACCTTC.

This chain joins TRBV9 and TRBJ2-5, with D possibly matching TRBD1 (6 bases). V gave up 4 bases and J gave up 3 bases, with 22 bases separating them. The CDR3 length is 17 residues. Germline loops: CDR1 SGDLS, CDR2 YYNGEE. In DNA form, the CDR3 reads TGTGCCAGCAGCCTTACCTCATCCGGGACACCTAAAGAGACCCAGTACTTC. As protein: CASSLTSSGTPKETQYF.

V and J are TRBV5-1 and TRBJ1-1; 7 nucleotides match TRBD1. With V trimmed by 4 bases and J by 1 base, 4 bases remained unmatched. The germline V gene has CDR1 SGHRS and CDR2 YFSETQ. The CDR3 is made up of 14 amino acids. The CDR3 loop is CASSPGTANTEAFF. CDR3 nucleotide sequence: TGCGCCAGCAGCCCAGGGACAGCGAACACTGAAGCTTTCTTT.

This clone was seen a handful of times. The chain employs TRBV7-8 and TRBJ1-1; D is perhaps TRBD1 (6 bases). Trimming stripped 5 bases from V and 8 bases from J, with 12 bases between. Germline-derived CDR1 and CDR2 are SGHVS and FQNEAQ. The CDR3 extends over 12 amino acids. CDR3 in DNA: TGTGCCAGCAGCCCCGGGACACGGGAAGCTTTCTTT. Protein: CASSPGTREAFF.

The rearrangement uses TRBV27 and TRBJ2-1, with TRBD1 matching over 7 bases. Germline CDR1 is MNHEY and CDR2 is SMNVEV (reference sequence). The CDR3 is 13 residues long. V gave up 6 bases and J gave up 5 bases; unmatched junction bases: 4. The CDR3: CASSMGTDNEQFF. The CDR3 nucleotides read TGTGCCAGCAGCATGGGGACAGACAATGAGCAGTTCTTC.

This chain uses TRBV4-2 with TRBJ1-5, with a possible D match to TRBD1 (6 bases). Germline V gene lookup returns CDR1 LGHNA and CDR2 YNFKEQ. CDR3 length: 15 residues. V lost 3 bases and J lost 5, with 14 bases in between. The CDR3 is CASSQEGQSDQPQHF. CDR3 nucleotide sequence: TGTGCCAGCAGCCAGGAAGGACAGTCAGATCAGCCCCAGCATTTT.

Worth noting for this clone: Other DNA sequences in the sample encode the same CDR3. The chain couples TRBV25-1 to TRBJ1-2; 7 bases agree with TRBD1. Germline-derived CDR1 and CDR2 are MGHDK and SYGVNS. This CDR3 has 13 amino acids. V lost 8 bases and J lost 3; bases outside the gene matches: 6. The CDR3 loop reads CASRRQGDYGYTF. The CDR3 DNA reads TGTGCCAGCCGCAGGCAGGGGGACTATGGCTACACCTTC.

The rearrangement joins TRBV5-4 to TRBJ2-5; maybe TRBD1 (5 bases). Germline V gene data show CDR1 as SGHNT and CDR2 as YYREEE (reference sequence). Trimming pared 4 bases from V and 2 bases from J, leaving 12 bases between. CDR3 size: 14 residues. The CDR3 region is CASSTWGLQETQYF. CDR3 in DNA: TGTGCCAGCAGCACTTGGGGCTTGCAAGAGACCCAGTACTTC.

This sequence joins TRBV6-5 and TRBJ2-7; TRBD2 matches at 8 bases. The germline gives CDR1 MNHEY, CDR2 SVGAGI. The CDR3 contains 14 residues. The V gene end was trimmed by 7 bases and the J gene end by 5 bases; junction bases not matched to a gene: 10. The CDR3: CASNPVSGGNEQYF. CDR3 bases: TGTGCCAGCAACCCTGTCAGCGGGGGCAACGAGCAGTACTTC.